Listed below are T cell receptor beta chains from one sample, sequenced in a study of CD8 T cells in Susac syndrome. One entry per CDR3 protein, called by TCRdb with MiXCR from the immunoSEQ multiplex PCR reads. The data show a few hundred thousand distinct CDR3 sequences, approximately 95% seen once. The source material was CD4+ T cells from PBMCs. The receptors stem from a human donor with multiple sclerosis. Both conserved end residues are part of each CDR3. The D gene is left open where the match is weak.

CDR3 protein	CDR3 DNA	V gene	J gene	D gene
CASSMLTGNTEAFF	TGTGCCAGCAGCATGCTGACAGGGAACACTGAAGCTTTCTTT	TRBV11-2	TRBJ1-1	.
CASSSGRAGLWGNEQFF	TGTGCCAGCAGCTCTGGTCGAGCGGGACTTTGGGGGAATGAGCAGTTCTTC	TRBV7-8	TRBJ2-1	TRBD2
CSAHRGPRGYTF	TGCAGTGCGCACAGGGGGCCTCGGGGCTACACCTTC	TRBV20-1	TRBJ1-2	TRBD1
CASSYSPGLAGKETQYF	TGTGCCAGCAGTTACTCACCGGGACTAGCGGGGAAAGAGACCCAGTACTTC	TRBV6-5	TRBJ2-5	TRBD2
CASSLAPGQGVAEAFF	TGCGCCAGCAGCTTGGCCCCGGGACAGGGCGTCGCTGAAGCTTTCTTT	TRBV5-1	TRBJ1-1	TRBD1
CSVEGGLNTIYF	TGCAGCGTTGAAGGGGGTTTGAACACCATATATTTT	TRBV29-1	TRBJ1-3	.
CSGRETGRPNYGYTF	TGCAGTGGTCGGGAGACAGGACGACCGAACTATGGCTACACCTTC	TRBV20-1	TRBJ1-2	.
CSANRDRSSYNEQFF	TGCAGTGCGAACCGAGACAGGAGCTCCTACAATGAGCAGTTCTTC	TRBV20-1	TRBJ2-1	.
CASSESFRRGTNEKLFF	TGTGCCAGCAGTGAATCATTTAGGCGGGGAACTAATGAAAAACTGTTTTTT	TRBV25-1	TRBJ1-4	.
CSARQGSDTEAFF	TGCAGCGCCAGACAGGGGTCGGACACTGAAGCTTTCTTT	TRBV29-1	TRBJ1-1	TRBD1
CSVVGASLPDTQYF	TGCAGCGTTGTTGGGGCCAGCCTTCCGGATACGCAGTATTTT	TRBV29-1	TRBJ2-3	.
CSVGQGRAFF	TGCAGCGTTGGGCAGGGACGAGCTTTCTTT	TRBV29-1	TRBJ1-1	.
CASSPVGGMGNTEAFF	TGTGCCAGCAGCCCCGTGGGGGGAATGGGGAACACTGAAGCTTTCTTT	TRBV6-2/TRBV6-3	TRBJ1-1	.
CSAPSLGELFF	TGCAGTGCCCCCTCTCTCGGGGAGCTGTTTTTT	TRBV20-1	TRBJ2-2	.
CTPEGGLGRGNTEAFF	TGCACCCCGGAAGGGGGTTTGGGACGGGGGAACACTGAAGCTTTCTTT	TRBV20-1	TRBJ1-1	.
CAWRKPRTWRCF	TGTGCCTGGAGAAAACCCCGGACATGGAGGTGCTTC	TRBV30	TRBJ2-1	.
CASSPSPSTDTQYF	TGCGCCAGCAGCCCTTCACCCAGCACAGATACGCAGTATTTT	TRBV5-1	TRBJ2-3	.